Below, 19 T cell receptor beta chains from the same sample are listed, as sequenced in a study of blood T cell repertoires in COVID-19. Sequenced by immunoSEQ multiplex PCR; TCRdb stores in-frame clones only, minus some. This table has 200,000 to 250,000 clones, 70% to 90% appearing once. The sequenced material came from PBMCs or T cells enriched from blood (not recorded which). The receptors derive from a man under 40 who had recovered from COVID-19.

A single count supports this clone. The rearrangement joins TRBV7-9 to TRBJ2-1, with TRBD2 as a possible D gene (6 bases). There are 19 residues in the CDR3. From germline, CDR1 is SEHNR and CDR2 FQNEAQ (reference sequence). Trimming removed 1 base from V and 8 bases from J, with 27 bases in between. CDR3 DNA sequence: TGTGCCAGCAGCTTAGAAGGTCGGCCTAGCGCCTTCTCAAGGGATGAGCAGTTCTTC. Its translation is CASSLEGRPSAFSRDEQFF.

The count of this clone is one. V and J are TRBV3-1 (or the pseudogene TRBV3-2) and TRBJ2-7; 8 bases line up with TRBD1. The germline V gene encodes CDR1 LGHDT and CDR2 YNNKEL (reference sequence). Trimming cost V 0 bases and J 4 bases; bases outside gene matches: 5. This CDR3 is built from 15 residues. The CDR3 reads CASSQEGRGLYEQYF. The CDR3 DNA sequence: TGTGCCAGCAGCCAAGAGGGCAGGGGGCTGTACGAGCAGTACTTC.

The rearrangement joins TRBV12-3 or TRBV12-4 to TRBJ2-1; a possible D gene is TRBD2 (6 bases). CDR3 size: 12 residues. V was cut by 3 bases and J by 10 bases, with 10 bases left in between. The CDR3 DNA reads as TGTGCCAGCAGTTTTTTGGGGGGAGAGCAGTTCTTC. It translates to CASSFLGGEQFF.

The rearrangement uses TRBV30 and TRBJ2-7; weak D call: TRBD1 (5 bases). V was cut by 0 bases and J by 6 bases, with 6 bases left in between. This CDR3 has 11 residues. Per the germline V gene, CDR1 is GTSNPN and CDR2 is SVGIG (reference sequence). The CDR3 DNA reads TGTGCCTGGAGTGTAAGGGGCGAGCAGTACTTC. Translated: CAWSVRGEQYF.

The V gene is TRBV6-5, the J gene TRBJ2-7; a weak D match, TRBD2 (6 bases). V lost 2 bases to trimming and J lost 2 bases, with 10 bases between them. The CDR3 spans 14 residues. Germline V gives CDR1 MNHEY, CDR2 SVGAGI. DNA for the CDR3: TGTGCCAGCAGTTACCGGGGAGGAGCCTACGAGCAGTACTTC. Protein sequence: CASSYRGGAYEQYF.

In its sample, this clone was seen once. This rearrangement joins TRBV5-1 to TRBJ2-2; tentative D call: TRBD2 (6 bases). Deletions cut 4 bases from V and 1 base from J, with 14 bases between. This CDR3 contains 16 residues. The germline CDR1 and CDR2 sequences are SGHRS and YFSETQ. CDR3 sequence (DNA): TGCGCCAGCAGCGACTCGACTAGGGTGAACACCGGGGAGCTGTTTTTT. This gives the protein CASSDSTRVNTGELFF.

The gene calls are TRBV19 and TRBJ2-5; possible D gene TRBD2, 7 bases. The CDR3 runs to 15 residues. V gave up 5 bases and J gave up 6 bases, with 19 bases separating them. Germline CDR1 LNHDA, CDR2 SQIVND (reference sequence). The CDR3 DNA reads TGTGCCAGTAGTTCTACGGGGGGCTATGGAAAGACCCAGTACTTC. This codes for CASSSTGGYGKTQYF.

The chain employs TRBV5-1 and TRBJ1-2; 7 nucleotides align to TRBD1. CDR3 length equals 13 residues. Unmatched junction bases numbered 8, after V lost 4 bases and J lost 8 bases. The V gene's germline CDR1 is SGHRS and CDR2 YFSETQ. The CDR3 sequence is CASSGGQWAGYTF. CDR3 DNA: TGCGCCAGCAGCGGGGGACAGTGGGCCGGCTACACCTTC.

V usage is TRBV4-2 and J usage is TRBJ2-3, with a tentative D call TRBD2 (6 bases). The V gene lost 1 base and the J gene lost 4 bases, with 9 bases spanning the gap. Looked up from germline, CDR1 is LGHNA and CDR2 is YNFKEQ. The CDR3 sequence is 14 residues long. The CDR3: CASSQGDFSDTQYF. The CDR3 DNA follows: TGTGCCAGCAGCCAAGGGGACTTTTCAGATACGCAGTATTTT.

CDR3 DNA sequence: TGTGCCACCAGCAGTTCCTCAGGGAGGTTCGACACTGAAGCTTTCTTT. As protein: CATSSSSGRFDTEAFF. This chain joins TRBV15 and TRBJ1-1; possible D gene TRBD1, 5 bases. The CDR3 runs 16 residues. Trimming left V 3 bases short and J 3 bases short, with 17 bases between. Germline V gene data show CDR1 as LNHNV and CDR2 as YYDKDF (reference sequence).

The V and J genes are TRBV5-1 and TRBJ2-2, with 7 bases lining up with TRBD1. The CDR3 totals 14 residues. The germline CDR1 and CDR2 sequences are SGHRS and YFSETQ. V lost 4 bases to trimming and J lost 4 bases; unmatched junction nucleotides: 4. The CDR3 region has the DNA TGCGCCAGCAGCCCTGGACAGGCCACCGGGGAGCTGTTTTTT. Translating it yields CASSPGQATGELFF.

The rearrangement joins TRBV3-1 (or the pseudogene TRBV3-2) to TRBJ2-1; possible D gene TRBD2, 6 bases. The ends were cut back, 6 bases at V and 4 bases at J, with 19 bases in the middle. This CDR3 is 16 amino acids long. CDR1 is LGHDT, CDR2 YNNKEL, per germline (reference sequence). In DNA form, the CDR3 reads TGTGCCAGCAGAATCGGGACGGGACTGTCATACAATGAGCAGTTCTTC. Translating gives CASRIGTGLSYNEQFF.

The chain employs TRBV7-9 and TRBJ1-2, with a tentative D call TRBD1 (6 bases). CDR1 is SEHNR and CDR2 is FQNEAQ in the germline V gene (reference sequence). The CDR3 has 13 amino acids. Trimming removed 0 bases from V and 5 bases from J, with 7 bases in between. The CDR3 loop reads CASSLAQGYGYTF. The CDR3 bases are TGTGCCAGCAGCTTAGCACAGGGATATGGCTACACCTTC.

This clone occurred once. The chain uses TRBV11-2 and TRBJ2-2; D not resolved. V was clipped by 3 bases and J by 2 bases, with 10 bases between them. The CDR3 loop spans 15 amino acids. Germline V lookup: CDR1 SGHAT, CDR2 FQNNGV. CDR3 in amino acids: CASSFRSLNTGELFF. CDR3 sequence (DNA): TGTGCCAGCAGCTTTCGGAGTCTAAACACCGGGGAGCTGTTTTTT.

J is TRBJ2-3 and V is TRBV6-5, with D perhaps TRBD1 (5 bases). The germline gives CDR1 MNHEY, CDR2 SVGAGI. CDR3 size: 16 residues. V was pared by 0 bases and J by 3 bases, with 13 bases between. CDR3 protein: CASSYSNRKITDTQYF. The CDR3, as DNA: TGTGCCAGCAGTTACTCGAACAGGAAAATTACAGATACGCAGTATTTT.

V usage is TRBV24-1 and J usage is TRBJ1-2; D possibly corresponds to TRBD1 (6 bases). Deletions cut 4 bases from V and 4 bases from J, with 6 bases between. This CDR3 has 12 amino acids. In germline, CDR1 is KGHDR, CDR2 SFDVKD. The CDR3 protein is CATSEQGYGYTF. The CDR3 nucleotides are TGTGCCACCAGTGAACAGGGCTATGGCTACACCTTC.

The CDR3 loop reads CASSASQVTNEKLFF. CDR3 nucleotides: TGTGCCAGCTCAGCCTCACAGGTGACGAATGAAAAACTGTTTTTT. The gene calls are TRBV18 and TRBJ1-4; TRBD1 is a possible D gene (5 bases). The V and J ends lost 5 bases and 5 bases respectively, with 15 bases between them. This CDR3 contains 15 residues. Germline V CDR1 and CDR2: KGHSH, LQKENI.

The rearrangement links TRBV27 to TRBJ2-1, with D possibly matching TRBD2 (6 bases). The ends were cut back, 6 bases at V and 9 bases at J, with 15 bases in the middle. Germline CDR1 reads MNHEY; CDR2 reads SMNVEV (reference sequence). The CDR3 runs to 13 residues. In DNA, the CDR3 is TGTGCCAGCAGGCTGGGGGGAGCGGTTGAGCAGTTCTTC. It specifies CASRLGGAVEQFF.

This clone was seen a few times. The V call is TRBV24-1, the J call TRBJ2-3; weak D call: TRBD2 (6 bases). V dropped 10 bases and J dropped 2 bases, with 12 bases sitting between them. The V gene's germline CDR1 is KGHDR and CDR2 SFDVKD. The CDR3 is 13 residues long. The DNA for the CDR3 is TGTGCCACGGGGGAGGAGAACACAGATACGCAGTATTTT. It yields the protein CATGEENTDTQYF.